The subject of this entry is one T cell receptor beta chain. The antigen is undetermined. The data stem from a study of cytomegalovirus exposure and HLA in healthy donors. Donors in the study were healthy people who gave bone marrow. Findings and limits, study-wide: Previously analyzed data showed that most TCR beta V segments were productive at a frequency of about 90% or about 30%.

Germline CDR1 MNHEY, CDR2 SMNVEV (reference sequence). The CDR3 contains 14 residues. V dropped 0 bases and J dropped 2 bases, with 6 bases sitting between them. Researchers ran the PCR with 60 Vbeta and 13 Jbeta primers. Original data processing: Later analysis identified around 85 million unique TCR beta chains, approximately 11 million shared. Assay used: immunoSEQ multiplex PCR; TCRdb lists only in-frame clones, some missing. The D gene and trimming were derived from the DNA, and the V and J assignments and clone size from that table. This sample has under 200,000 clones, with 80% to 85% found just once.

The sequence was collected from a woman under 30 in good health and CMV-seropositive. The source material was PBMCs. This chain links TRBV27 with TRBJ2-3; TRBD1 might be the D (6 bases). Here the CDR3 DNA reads TGTGCCAGCAGTTTATCGGGGGCCACAGATACGCAGTATTTT. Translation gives CASSLSGATDTQYF.